The 19 T cell receptor beta chains presented below share a single source sample, sequenced in a study of metastatic and nonmetastatic thyroid tumors. Each patient went into thyroid surgery without having received any treatment. MiXCR was used by TCRdb to re-call the PCR reads. This sample yields over 15,000 clones, of which approximately 35% are seen a single time; roughly 17% belongs to the top ten. Sequencing input: tumor tissue. These receptors originate from a female donor with papillary thyroid cancer or a benign thyroid nodule (not recorded which). Some clones in this sample may be carry-over from other donors' samples.

On this clone itself: One end of the junction does not line up with germline, which may come from a read error. This chain joins TRBV15 and TRBJ2-7; 14 positions match TRBD2. Germline values: CDR1 LNHNV, CDR2 YYDKDF (reference sequence). The CDR3 has 18 residues. The CDR3 loop is CATSSWGLAGALNYDQYF. CDR3 nucleotides: TGTGCCACCAGCTCATGGGGACTAGCGGGGGCCCTAAACTACGATCAGTACTTC. Together with reference TRBV15 and TRBJ2-7, the CDR3 gives the full variable domain: DAMVIQNPRYQVTQFGKPVTLSCSQTLNHNVMYWYQQKSSQAPKLLFHYYDKDFNNEADTPDNFQSRRPNTSFCFLDIRSPGLGDTAMYLCATSSWGLAGALNYDQYFGPGTRLTVT.

This clone was found many times. J is TRBJ2-1 and V is TRBV13; 7 bases line up with TRBD1. After removal of 2 bases from V and 8 bases from J, the junction contained 9 bases not matched to a gene. The length of the CDR3 is 15 residues. Germline CDR1 reads PRHDT; CDR2 reads FYEKMQ (reference sequence). The CDR3: CASSLRSQGVHEQFF. The CDR3 bases are TGTGCCAGCAGCTTACGTAGTCAGGGGGTTCATGAGCAGTTCTTC. Variable domain in full (rest from reference TRBV13 and TRBJ2-1): AAGVIQSPRHLIKEKRETATLKCYPIPRHDTVYWYQQGPGQDPQFLISFYEKMQSDKGSIPDRFSAQQFSDYHSELNMSSLELGDSALYFCASSLRSQGVHEQFFGPGTRLTVL.

This clone occurred many times. CDR3 loop: CASSSGALSGSDFAMETQYF. CDR3 nucleotide sequence: TGTGCCAGCAGCTCGGGGGCTCTAAGCGGGAGCGATTTTGCGATGGAGACCCAGTACTTC. V gene TRBV5-6 combines with J gene TRBJ2-5; the match to TRBD2 covers 8 bases. The CDR3 covers 20 residues. CDR1 SGHDT and CDR2 YYEEEE come from the germline V gene. V lost 3 bases, J lost 5 bases, and 24 bases stayed unmatched.

This clone occurred many times. This chain joins TRBV29-1 and TRBJ2-1; no reliable D call. Trimming pared 2 bases from V and 1 base from J, leaving 6 bases between. Per the germline V gene, CDR1 is SQVTM and CDR2 is ANQGSEA. This CDR3 comprises 13 residues. CDR3 in DNA: TGCAGCGTTGAATGGAAGTCCTACAATGAGCAGTTCTTC. Its translation: CSVEWKSYNEQFF.

This clone is medium-sized by share. J is TRBJ2-7 and V is TRBV2, with D possibly TRBD1 on 5 matching bases. This CDR3 is 13 amino acids long. Deletions cut 6 bases from V and 5 bases from J, with 14 bases between. Looked up from germline, CDR1 is SNHLY and CDR2 is FYNNEI. CDR3 coding DNA: TGTGCCAGCAGCGCGTACTTAGGGGACGAGCAGTACTTC. Its translation is CASSAYLGDEQYF.

This clone showed up just a few times. The chain uses TRBV6-1 and TRBJ1-4; tentatively, D is TRBD1 (6 bases). Trimming removed 6 bases from V and 4 bases from J, with 15 bases in between. Looked up from germline, CDR1 is MNHNS and CDR2 is SASEGT. The CDR3 is 15 residues long. The CDR3 nucleotides are TGTGCCAGCAGGAAGGGACACTTCAATAATGAAAAACTGTTTTTT. Translating it yields CASRKGHFNNEKLFF.

The chain carries TRBV5-1 and TRBJ2-6; D could derive from TRBD1 or TRBD2 (5 bases each). The V gene lost 3 bases and the J gene lost 2 bases, with 18 bases spanning the gap. Germline V gene lookup returns CDR1 SGHRS and CDR2 YFSETQ. The CDR3 has 18 amino acids. The chain's CDR3 is CASSYLGGEGTGANVLTF. The DNA for the CDR3 is TGCGCCAGCAGCTACCTAGGTGGTGAGGGGACTGGGGCCAACGTCCTGACTTTC. The whole variable domain, filled in from reference TRBV5-1 and TRBJ2-6, reads KAGVTQTPRYLIKTRGQQVTLSCSPISGHRSVSWYQQTPGQGLQFLFEYFSETQRNKGNFPGRFSGRQFSNSRSEMNVSTLELGDSALYLCASSYLGGEGTGANVLTFGAGSRLTVL.

This clone rates as medium-sized. The V call is TRBV5-1, the J call TRBJ2-7; the D gene is possibly TRBD2 (5 bases). V lost 4 bases to trimming and J lost 3 bases, with 17 bases between them. This CDR3 has 15 amino acids. Per germline, CDR1 SGHRS and CDR2 YFSETQ. The CDR3 DNA reads as TGCGCCAGCAGCCGAAACCGGGGAACCGACTACGAGCAGTACTTC. It yields the protein CASSRNRGTDYEQYF.

The chain joins TRBV9 to TRBJ2-7; 7 bases line up with TRBD2. Germline trimming cut 0 bases from V and 5 bases from J; bases unmatched to any gene: 8. CDR3 length equals 15 residues. In germline, CDR1 is SGDLS, CDR2 YYNGEE. The CDR3 here is CASSVDWRGMNEQYF. The CDR3 region has the DNA TGTGCCAGCAGCGTAGATTGGCGGGGGATGAACGAGCAGTACTTC.

This clone was seen more than once but under ten times. CDR3 coding DNA: TGTGCCAGCAGTGAATACAGGGGGCTCTACGAGCAGTACTTC. Protein sequence: CASSEYRGLYEQYF. The chain carries TRBV6-1 and TRBJ2-7; 9 bases match TRBD1. V lost 2 bases to trimming and J lost 3 bases; unmatched junction nucleotides: 2. In germline, CDR1 is MNHNS, CDR2 SASEGT. The CDR3 covers 14 residues.

The chain employs TRBV7-9 and TRBJ2-1; TRBD1 matches at 8 bases. This CDR3 region has 14 residues. From germline, CDR1 is SEHNR and CDR2 FQNEAQ (reference sequence). The junction had 10 bases not matched to a gene; V was cut back by 11 bases and J by 4 bases. CDR3 loop: CAGLQGDTYNEQFF. CDR3 in DNA: TGTGCCGGATTACAGGGGGACACTTACAATGAGCAGTTCTTC.

By frequency in the sample, this clone is large. This rearrangement joins TRBV6-1 to TRBJ2-7; D possibly corresponds to TRBD1 (5 bases). The CDR3 sequence is 14 residues long. Germline V lookup: CDR1 MNHNS, CDR2 SASEGT. The V end lost 10 bases, the J end lost 0 bases, and 16 bases lay between the germline ends. CDR3 protein: CATFREHLSYEQYF. The CDR3 DNA sequence: TGTGCCACCTTCAGGGAACACCTCTCCTACGAGCAGTACTTC.

This clone counts as medium-sized (0.01 to 0.1%). The CDR3 region is CSAGQQATGELFF. CDR3 bases: TGCAGTGCTGGACAGCAAGCCACCGGGGAGCTGTTTTTT. V gene TRBV20-1 combines with J gene TRBJ2-2; D is possibly TRBD1 (6 bases). The CDR3 runs to 13 residues. Germline CDR1 DFQATT, CDR2 SNEGSKA (reference sequence). The V gene lost 5 bases and the J gene lost 4 bases, with 11 bases spanning the gap.

This clone was seen just once. The V gene is TRBV9, the J gene TRBJ2-2; TRBD1 agrees at 7 bases. The V segment lost 1 base and the J segment 0 bases; nucleotides outside the gene matches: 0. The germline V gene encodes CDR1 SGDLS and CDR2 YYNGEE. This CDR3 is built from 15 residues. This CDR3 reads CASSVQGANTGELFF. For the CDR3, the DNA is TGTGCCAGCAGCGTACAGGGGGCGAACACCGGGGAGCTGTTTTTT.

This clone was observed many times. The chain joins TRBV24-1 to TRBJ2-2; 13 bases line up with TRBD2. Germline-derived CDR1 and CDR2 are KGHDR and SFDVKD. With V trimmed by 4 bases and J by 6 bases, 10 bases remained unmatched. The CDR3 sequence is 18 residues long. As DNA, the CDR3 is TGTGCCACCAGTGACCCCTCCGGACTAGCGGGAGCTGCCGGGGAGCTGTTTTTT. Its translation is CATSDPSGLAGAAGELFF.

This clone was seen many times. This rearrangement joins TRBV15 to TRBJ2-2; D not resolved. There are 15 residues in the CDR3. The germline CDR1 and CDR2 sequences are LNHNV and YYDKDF (reference sequence). Trimming took off 0 bases at V and 0 bases at J, with 5 bases between the two ends. The CDR3 loop is CATSRDHPNTGELFF. CDR3 nucleotides: TGTGCCACCAGCAGAGATCACCCGAACACCGGGGAGCTGTTTTTT.

V is TRBV27 and J is TRBJ2-2, with 7 nucleotides matching TRBD1. The CDR3 has 18 residues. V lost 3 bases, J lost 4 bases, and 14 bases stayed unmatched. In germline, CDR1 is MNHEY, CDR2 SMNVEV (reference sequence). DNA of the CDR3: TGTGCCAGCAGTTTTGTTCATGGGTCAGGGGGACCCACCGGGGAGCTGTTTTTT. It is translated as CASSFVHGSGGPTGELFF.

This clone was counted between two and nine times. V gene TRBV6-5 combines with J gene TRBJ1-2; D might be TRBD1 (5 bases). Trimming shortened V by 0 bases and J by 4 bases, and 15 bases separated the two germline ends. The CDR3 has 16 residues. The germline CDR1 and CDR2 sequences are MNHEY and SVGAGI. Here the CDR3 DNA reads TGTGCCAGCAGTTACTCGAAGGGTGGGACGGTCTATGGCTACACCTTC. This sequence encodes CASSYSKGGTVYGYTF.

This rearrangement joins TRBV11-3 to TRBJ1-1; D remains ambiguous. The CDR3 has 14 amino acids. Germline CDR1 reads SGHNT; CDR2 reads YENEEA. With 7 bases removed from V and 8 bases from J, the gap between germline ends came to 20 bases. CDR3 residues: CASTHSAARPEAFF. CDR3 nucleotide sequence: TGTGCCAGCACTCACTCGGCGGCTAGACCCGAAGCTTTCTTT.